This entry describes one TCR beta chain. What it binds is not known. This table comes from immunoSEQ multiplex PCR, and its TCRdb copy is limited to in-frame clones, with some not included. This table has under 250,000 clones, roughly nine tenths appearing once. Between the trimmed V and J ends, which lost 5 bases and 7 bases, there was a span of 18 bases. The germline V gene encodes CDR1 LNHNV and CDR2 YYDKDF (reference sequence). The CDR3 totals 15 residues. This specimen belongs to a study of cytomegalovirus exposure and HLA in healthy donors. Overall study results and limits: Rare TCR sequences dominated, though some public TCRs recurred in many donors. It was found in a later analysis that first-cohort TCR clusters tended to co-occur in the 130 or so validation repertoires. It was confirmed in vitro that three of the CMV-associated chains were specific for CMV antigens.

The rearrangement links TRBV15 to TRBJ2-1, with D perhaps TRBD1 (6 bases). This receptor was taken from a man aged 18 to 29 in good health and CMV-seropositive. The sequencing sample was made of PBMCs. Here the CDR3 reads CATSPRTALGNEQFF. DNA of the CDR3: TGTGCCACCAGCCCTCGGACAGCGCTCGGAAATGAGCAGTTCTTC.